Each of the 12 T cell receptor beta chains below was sequenced from the same sample in a study of tumor-infiltrating lymphocytes in localized non-small cell lung cancer. Some clones are missing from TCRdb's copy, which holds only in-frame ones; the method was immunoSEQ multiplex PCR. Of more than 10,000 clones listed, 80% to 90% are singletons. Sequencing was performed on uninvolved lung tissue not adjacent to the tumor. The origin of the receptors is a human donor with non-small cell lung cancer.

The chain couples TRBV9 to TRBJ2-7; a weak D match, TRBD2 (6 bases). Germline V gene lookup returns CDR1 SGDLS and CDR2 YYNGEE. The CDR3 has 15 amino acids. The V end lost 3 bases, the J end lost 6 bases, and 19 bases lay between the germline ends. CDR3 bases: TGTGCCAGCAGCGCTACCGGGACTGGGATTGCCGAGCAGTACTTC. It encodes CASSATGTGIAEQYF.

This clone was detected once. The chain links TRBV14 to TRBJ2-7; no definite D call. CDR1 and CDR2 from the germline V gene are SGHDN and FVKESK. The V and J ends lost 8 bases and 3 bases respectively, with 14 bases between them. The CDR3 contains 13 residues. The CDR3 spells CASSTDQFYEQYF. CDR3 nucleotides: TGTGCCAGCTCCACGGACCAGTTCTACGAGCAGTACTTC.

The V gene is TRBV18, the J gene TRBJ2-5; 11 positions agree with TRBD1. With 6 bases clipped from V and 2 bases from J, the junction kept 11 bases outside the gene matches. Germline values: CDR1 KGHSH, CDR2 LQKENI. The length of the CDR3 is 17 residues. The CDR3 DNA is TGTGCCAGCTCTCCGAACACCGGGACAGGGGGTCAAGAGACCCAGTACTTC. Protein product: CASSPNTGTGGQETQYF. Looking up the rest from reference TRBV18 and TRBJ2-5 gives the full variable domain: NAGVMQNPRHLVRRRGQEARLRCSPMKGHSHVYWYRQLPEEGLKFMVYLQKENIIDESGMPKERFSAEFPKEGPSILRIQQVVRGDSAAYFCASSPNTGTGGQETQYFGPGTRLLVL.

This clone was seen once. The chain joins TRBV7-3 to TRBJ2-1, with D perhaps being TRBD1 or TRBD2 (5 bases each). The germline CDR1 and CDR2 sequences are SGHTA and FQGTGA. The germline V and J ends were trimmed by 5 bases and 2 bases, with 13 bases remaining between them. CDR3 length: 15 residues. CDR3 residues: CASSPGTGPYNEQFF. DNA of the CDR3: TGTGCCAGCAGCCCCGGGACCGGCCCCTACAATGAGCAGTTCTTC.

The V and J genes are TRBV19 and TRBJ1-5; TRBD1 agrees at 10 bases. Unmatched junction bases numbered 7, after V lost 8 bases and J lost 6 bases. Germline V gene sequence: CDR1 LNHDA, CDR2 SQIVND (reference sequence). The CDR3 length is 14 residues. The CDR3 DNA reads as TGTGCCAGTTCTCGGACAGGGGGTGTTCAGCCCCAGCATTTT. Its protein product is CASSRTGGVQPQHF.

Only one count was recorded for this clone. The rearrangement joins TRBV6-4 to TRBJ2-2; 11 positions agree with TRBD2. Germline V CDR1 and CDR2: MRHNA, SNTAGT. The CDR3 is 17 amino acids. With 0 bases clipped from V and 6 bases from J, the junction kept 6 bases outside the gene matches. The CDR3 here is CASSDSASSGRPGELFF. The CDR3 DNA follows: TGTGCCAGCAGTGACTCGGCTTCTAGCGGGAGGCCCGGGGAGCTGTTTTTT.

The chain uses TRBV19 and TRBJ1-5; 10 bases match TRBD1. The ends lost 5 bases at V and 6 bases at J; junction bases unmatched: 10. Germline CDR1 LNHDA, CDR2 SQIVND (reference sequence). The CDR3 loop spans 16 amino acids. CDR3 DNA sequence: TGTGCCAGTAGTTCCCCAGGGACAGGGGAACGTCAGCCCCAGCATTTT. It yields the protein CASSSPGTGERQPQHF.

The CDR3: CATSRGAELEKLFF. For the CDR3, the DNA is TGTGCCACCAGCAGAGGGGCAGAACTTGAAAAACTGTTTTTT. The chain joins TRBV15 to TRBJ1-4; D ambiguous. V was clipped by 1 base and J by 7 bases, with 10 bases between them. The germline CDR1 and CDR2 sequences are LNHNV and YYDKDF (reference sequence). The length of the CDR3 is 14 residues.

The chain uses TRBV19 and TRBJ2-3; 8 nucleotides align to TRBD1. The V segment lost 6 bases and the J segment 5 bases; nucleotides outside the gene matches: 10. Germline V gene sequence: CDR1 LNHDA, CDR2 SQIVND (reference sequence). This CDR3 is built from 15 residues. Here the CDR3 reads CASSSQGGDLDTQYF. CDR3 coding DNA: TGTGCCAGTAGCTCACAGGGGGGTGATTTAGATACGCAGTATTTT. Combining the CDR3 with reference TRBV19 and TRBJ2-3 gives the whole variable domain DGGITQSPKYLFRKEGQNVTLSCEQNLNHDAMYWYRQDPGQGLRLIYYSQIVNDFQKGDIAEGYSVSREKKESFPLTVTSAQKNPTAFYLCASSSQGGDLDTQYFGPGTRLTVL.

The genes are TRBV6-1 and TRBJ2-3; maybe TRBD2 (7 bases). Germline-derived CDR1 and CDR2 are MNHNS and SASEGT. This CDR3 region has 13 residues. V was clipped by 11 bases and J by 7 bases, with 19 bases between them. DNA for the CDR3: TGTGCCGGAGGTAGGGGGGGCGCAAATACGCAGTATTTT. Translated, it gives CAGGRGGANTQYF.

V usage is TRBV15 and J usage is TRBJ2-2; perhaps TRBD1 as D (6 bases). V shed 5 bases and J shed 7 bases, with 14 bases lying between them. This CDR3 has 14 amino acids. Per the germline V gene, CDR1 is LNHNV and CDR2 is YYDKDF (reference sequence). The CDR3 region is CATSVQQGSGELFF. The CDR3, as DNA: TGTGCCACCAGCGTGCAACAGGGAAGCGGGGAGCTGTTTTTT.

The chain has TRBV7-9 and TRBJ2-2; 11 bases agree with TRBD1. There are 15 residues in the CDR3. Trimming removed 11 bases from V and 4 bases from J; junction bases left unmatched: 9. Germline lookup yields CDR1 SEHNR and CDR2 FQNEAQ (reference sequence). The CDR3 spells CAYEGGTGGTGELFF. CDR3 sequence (DNA): TGTGCCTACGAGGGAGGGACAGGGGGCACCGGGGAGCTGTTTTTT.